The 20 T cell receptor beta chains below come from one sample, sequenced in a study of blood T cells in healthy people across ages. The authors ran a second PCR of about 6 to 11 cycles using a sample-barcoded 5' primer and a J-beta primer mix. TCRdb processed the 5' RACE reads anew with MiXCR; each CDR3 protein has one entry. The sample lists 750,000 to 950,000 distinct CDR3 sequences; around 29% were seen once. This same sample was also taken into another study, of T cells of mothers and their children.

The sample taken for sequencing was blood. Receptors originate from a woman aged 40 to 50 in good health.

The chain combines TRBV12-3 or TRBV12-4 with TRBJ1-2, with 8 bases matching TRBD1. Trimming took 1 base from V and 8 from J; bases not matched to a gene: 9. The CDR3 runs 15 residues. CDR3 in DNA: TGTGCCAGCAGTTTAGGGTTGACAGGGGCGAACGGCTACACCTTC. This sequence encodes CASSLGLTGANGYTF.

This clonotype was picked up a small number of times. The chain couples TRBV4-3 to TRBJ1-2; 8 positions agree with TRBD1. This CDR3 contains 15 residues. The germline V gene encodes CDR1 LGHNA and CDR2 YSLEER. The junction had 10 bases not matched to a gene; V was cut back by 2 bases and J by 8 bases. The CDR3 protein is CASSQLSPGQGGYTF. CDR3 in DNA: TGCGCCAGCAGCCAACTAAGCCCCGGACAGGGCGGCTACACCTTC.

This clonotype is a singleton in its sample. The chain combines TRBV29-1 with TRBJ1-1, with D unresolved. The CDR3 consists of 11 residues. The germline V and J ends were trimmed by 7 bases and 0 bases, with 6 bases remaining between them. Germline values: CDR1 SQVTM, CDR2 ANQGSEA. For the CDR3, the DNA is TGCAGCGCGATACTGAACACTGAAGCTTTCTTT. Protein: CSAILNTEAFF.

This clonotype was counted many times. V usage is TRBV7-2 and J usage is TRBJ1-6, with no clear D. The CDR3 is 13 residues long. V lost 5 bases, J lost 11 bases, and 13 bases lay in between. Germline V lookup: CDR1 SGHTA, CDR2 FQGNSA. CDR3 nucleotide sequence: TGTGCCAGCAGCCGAAATTTTGGTACACCCCTCCACTTT. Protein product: CASSRNFGTPLHF.

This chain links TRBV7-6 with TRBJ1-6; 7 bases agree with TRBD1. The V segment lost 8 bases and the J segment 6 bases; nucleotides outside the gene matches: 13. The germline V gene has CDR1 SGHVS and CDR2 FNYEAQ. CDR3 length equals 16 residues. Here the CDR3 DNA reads TGTGCCAGCGCATATGGGAACAGGGGTACTAATTCACCCCTCCACTTT. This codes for CASAYGNRGTNSPLHF. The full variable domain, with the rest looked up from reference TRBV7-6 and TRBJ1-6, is GAGVSQSPRYKVTKRGQDVALRCDPISGHVSLYWYRQALGQGPEFLTYFNYEAQQDKSGLPNDRFSAERPEGSISTLTIQRTEQRDSAMYRCASAYGNRGTNSPLHFGNGTRLTVT.

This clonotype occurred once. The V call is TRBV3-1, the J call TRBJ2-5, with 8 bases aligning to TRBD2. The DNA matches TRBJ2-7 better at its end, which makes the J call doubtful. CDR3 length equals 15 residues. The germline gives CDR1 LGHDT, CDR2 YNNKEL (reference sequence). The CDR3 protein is CASSLEGLGTYEQYF. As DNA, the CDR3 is TGTGCCAGCAGCCTCGAGGGACTAGGGACCTACGAGCAGTACTTC.

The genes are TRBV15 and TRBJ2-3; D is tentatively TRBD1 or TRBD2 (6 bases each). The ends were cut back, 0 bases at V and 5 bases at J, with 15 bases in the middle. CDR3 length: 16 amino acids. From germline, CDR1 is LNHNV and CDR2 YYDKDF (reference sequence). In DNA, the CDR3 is TGTGCCACCAGCAGAGATCTTGGGGGGCCTAAAGATACGCAGTATTTT. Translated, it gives CATSRDLGGPKDTQYF.

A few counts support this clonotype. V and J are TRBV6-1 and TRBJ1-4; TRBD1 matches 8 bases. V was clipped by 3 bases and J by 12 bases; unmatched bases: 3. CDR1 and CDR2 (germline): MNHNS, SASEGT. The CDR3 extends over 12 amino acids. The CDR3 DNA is TGTGCCAGCAGTGATTCGGACAGGGAACTGTTTTTT. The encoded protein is CASSDSDRELFF.

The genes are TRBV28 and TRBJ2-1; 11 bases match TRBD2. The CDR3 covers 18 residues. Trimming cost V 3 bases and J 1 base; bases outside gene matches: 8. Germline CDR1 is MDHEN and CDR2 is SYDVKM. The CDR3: CASSFSIAGGQSYNEQFF. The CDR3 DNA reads TGTGCCAGCAGTTTCTCAATAGCGGGGGGGCAGTCCTACAATGAGCAGTTCTTC.

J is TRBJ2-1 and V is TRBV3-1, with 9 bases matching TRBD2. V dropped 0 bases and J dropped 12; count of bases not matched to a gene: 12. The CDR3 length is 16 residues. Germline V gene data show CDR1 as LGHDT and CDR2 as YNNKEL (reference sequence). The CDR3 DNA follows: TGTGCCAGCAGCCAAGATCCCCGCGATGGGCGGGGGGGGCAGTTCTTC. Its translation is CASSQDPRDGRGGQFF.

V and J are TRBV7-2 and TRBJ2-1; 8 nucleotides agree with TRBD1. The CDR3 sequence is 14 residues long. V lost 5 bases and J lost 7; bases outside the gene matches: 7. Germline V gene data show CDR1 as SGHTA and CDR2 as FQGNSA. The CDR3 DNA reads TGTGCCAGCAGCCCGCGGACAGGGAGTAATGAGCAGTTCTTC. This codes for CASSPRTGSNEQFF.

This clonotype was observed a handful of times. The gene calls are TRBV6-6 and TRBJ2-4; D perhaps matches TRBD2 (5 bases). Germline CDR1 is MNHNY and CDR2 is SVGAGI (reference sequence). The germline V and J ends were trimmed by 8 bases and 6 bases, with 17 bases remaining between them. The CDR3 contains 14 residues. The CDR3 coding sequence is TGTGCCAGCCTCCCCCGGGATACCCGAAACATTCAGTACTTC. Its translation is CASLPRDTRNIQYF.

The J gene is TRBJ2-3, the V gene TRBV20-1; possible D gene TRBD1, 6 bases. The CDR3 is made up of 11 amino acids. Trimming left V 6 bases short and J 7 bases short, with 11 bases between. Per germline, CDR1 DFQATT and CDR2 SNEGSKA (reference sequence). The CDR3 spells CSAEGENTQYF. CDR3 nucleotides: TGCAGTGCCGAGGGGGAGAATACGCAGTATTTT.

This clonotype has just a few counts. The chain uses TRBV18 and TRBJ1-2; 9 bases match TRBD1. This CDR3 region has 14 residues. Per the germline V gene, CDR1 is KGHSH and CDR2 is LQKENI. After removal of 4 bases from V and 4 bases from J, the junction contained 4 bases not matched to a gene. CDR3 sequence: CASSHTDRGYGYTF. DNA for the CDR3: TGTGCCAGCTCACACACGGACAGGGGCTATGGCTACACCTTC.

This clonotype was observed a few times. The CDR3 DNA is TGTGCCAGCAGTTTTCCCCTTGGGGCAGCTAACTATGGCTACACCTTC. Its translation: CASSFPLGAANYGYTF. V gene TRBV28 combines with J gene TRBJ1-2, with D possibly being TRBD1 (5 bases). Trimming pared 3 bases from V and 0 bases from J, leaving 14 bases between. Germline V gives CDR1 MDHEN, CDR2 SYDVKM. CDR3 length: 16 residues.

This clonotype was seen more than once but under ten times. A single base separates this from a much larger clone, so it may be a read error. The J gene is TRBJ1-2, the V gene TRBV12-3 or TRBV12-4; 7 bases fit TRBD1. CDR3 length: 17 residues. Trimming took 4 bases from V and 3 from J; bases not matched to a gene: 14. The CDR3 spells CASSSPRGASHDYGYTF. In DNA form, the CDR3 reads TGTGCCAGCAGTTCCCCCAGGGGGGCCAGTCATGACTATGGCTACACCTTC.

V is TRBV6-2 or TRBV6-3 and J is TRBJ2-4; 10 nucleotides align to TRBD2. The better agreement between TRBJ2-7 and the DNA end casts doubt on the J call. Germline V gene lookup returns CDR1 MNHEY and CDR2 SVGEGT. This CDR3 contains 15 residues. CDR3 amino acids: CASSDRTSGTYEQYF. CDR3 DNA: TGTGCCAGCAGTGACCGGACTAGCGGAACCTACGAGCAGTACTTC.

The CDR3 bases are TGTGCCAGCAGTGCGCGGACAGGCTACGAGCAGTACTTC. It is translated as CASSARTGYEQYF. V usage is TRBV2 and J usage is TRBJ2-7, with 7 bases identical to TRBD1. Per the germline V gene, CDR1 is SNHLY and CDR2 is FYNNEI. Trimming at V came to 4 bases and at J to 3 bases, leaving 3 bases not matched to a gene. The CDR3 covers 13 residues.

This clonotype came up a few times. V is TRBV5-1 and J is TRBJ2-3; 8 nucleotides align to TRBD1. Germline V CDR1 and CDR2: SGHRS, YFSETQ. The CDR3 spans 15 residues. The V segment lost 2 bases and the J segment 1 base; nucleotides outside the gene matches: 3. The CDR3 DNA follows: TGCGCCAGCAGCTTCGGACAGGGACGCACAGATACGCAGTATTTT. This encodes CASSFGQGRTDTQYF.

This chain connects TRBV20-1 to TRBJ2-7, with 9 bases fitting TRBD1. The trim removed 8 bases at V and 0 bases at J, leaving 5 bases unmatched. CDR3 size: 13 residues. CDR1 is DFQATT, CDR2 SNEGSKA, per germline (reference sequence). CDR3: CSTRDRVSYEQYF. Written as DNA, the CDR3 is TGCAGTACCAGGGACAGGGTCTCCTACGAGCAGTACTTC.